The 9 T cell receptor beta chains listed next were all sequenced from one sample in a study of cytomegalovirus exposure and HLA in healthy donors. PCR involved 60 Vbeta and 13 Jbeta primers. Clones were read by immunoSEQ multiplex PCR, and TCRdb kept only the in-frame ones, dropping some. The sample shows about 130,000 clones, 70% to 90% of them seen only once. The sample was PBMCs. These receptors all stem from a boy younger than 18 in good health and CMV-seronegative.

This chain links TRBV7-9 with TRBJ1-2; TRBD1 might be the D (6 bases). Trimming stripped 5 bases from V and 4 bases from J, with 14 bases between. The length of the CDR3 is 14 residues. Germline CDR1 reads SEHNR; CDR2 reads FQNEAQ (reference sequence). Here the CDR3 reads CASSHLDRSYGYTF. The CDR3 DNA follows: TGTGCCAGCAGCCACTTGGACAGATCCTATGGCTACACCTTC.

V is TRBV15 and J is TRBJ2-1, with TRBD1 matching over 9 bases. CDR3 length: 18 amino acids. CDR1 is LNHNV, CDR2 YYDKDF, per germline (reference sequence). Trimming took 2 bases from V and 7 from J; bases not matched to a gene: 15. The DNA of the CDR3 is TGTGCCACCAGCAGACGCTTGCTGGGGGACAGGGTCAGGAATGAGCAGTTCTTC. Protein: CATSRRLLGDRVRNEQFF.

The V and J genes are TRBV7-2 and TRBJ1-1; the D gene is possibly TRBD1 (6 bases). Germline-derived CDR1 and CDR2 are SGHTA and FQGNSA. The CDR3 length is 15 residues. Deletions cut 4 bases from V and 3 bases from J, with 15 bases between. The chain's CDR3 is CASSSAEGGHTEAFF. The DNA of the CDR3 is TGTGCCAGCAGCTCGGCCGAAGGGGGACACACTGAAGCTTTCTTT.

The chain joins TRBV11-2 to TRBJ1-1; the match to TRBD1 covers 9 bases. With 5 bases clipped from V and 5 bases from J, the junction kept 6 bases outside the gene matches. The length of the CDR3 is 14 residues. Germline-derived CDR1 and CDR2 are SGHAT and FQNNGV. In DNA form, the CDR3 reads TGTGCCAGCAGCCCACAGGGGGCAGGGACTGAAGCTTTCTTT. Its translation is CASSPQGAGTEAFF.

This chain uses TRBV6-5 with TRBJ2-3; TRBD1 agrees at 7 bases. The CDR3 has 16 residues. Unmatched junction bases numbered 8, after V lost 3 bases and J lost 2 bases. Germline V gives CDR1 MNHEY, CDR2 SVGAGI. As DNA, the CDR3 is TGTGCCAGCAGTTATTATCAGGGGGAGTCCACAGATACGCAGTATTTT. Amino acids: CASSYYQGESTDTQYF.

The count of this clone is one. This chain joins TRBV5-1 and TRBJ2-5; 10 bases match TRBD2. V lost 5 bases to trimming and J lost 4 bases; unmatched junction nucleotides: 5. The germline gives CDR1 SGHRS, CDR2 YFSETQ. This CDR3 spans 14 amino acids. CDR3 in amino acids: CASRVAGGPETQYF. DNA for the CDR3: TGCGCCAGCAGGGTAGCGGGAGGACCAGAGACCCAGTACTTC.

CDR3 protein: CASSQDLKGLAGEDTQYF. The CDR3 coding sequence is TGTGCCAGCAGCCAAGATCTAAAGGGACTAGCGGGGGAGGATACGCAGTATTTT. This chain links TRBV4-2 with TRBJ2-3; 14 nucleotides agree with TRBD2. The V segment lost 0 bases and the J segment 6 bases; nucleotides outside the gene matches: 8. There are 18 residues in the CDR3. Germline CDR1 is LGHNA and CDR2 is YNFKEQ.

This chain joins TRBV13 and TRBJ2-1; 15 bases map to TRBD2. Germline V gene lookup returns CDR1 PRHDT and CDR2 FYEKMQ (reference sequence). The CDR3 covers 17 residues. Trimming cost V 5 bases and J 4 bases; bases outside gene matches: 6. The chain's CDR3 is CASSKGLAGGWYNEQFF. CDR3 nucleotide sequence: TGTGCCAGCAGCAAAGGACTAGCGGGAGGGTGGTACAATGAGCAGTTCTTC.

The chain employs TRBV6-5 and TRBJ2-1; the match to TRBD2 covers 8 bases. Germline lookup yields CDR1 MNHEY and CDR2 SVGAGI. This CDR3 comprises 14 residues. With V trimmed by 6 bases and J by 9 bases, 10 bases remained unmatched. Written as DNA, the CDR3 is TGTGCCAGCAGCTCAAATCTCGGACTAGCTGAGCAGTTCTTC. It specifies CASSSNLGLAEQFF.